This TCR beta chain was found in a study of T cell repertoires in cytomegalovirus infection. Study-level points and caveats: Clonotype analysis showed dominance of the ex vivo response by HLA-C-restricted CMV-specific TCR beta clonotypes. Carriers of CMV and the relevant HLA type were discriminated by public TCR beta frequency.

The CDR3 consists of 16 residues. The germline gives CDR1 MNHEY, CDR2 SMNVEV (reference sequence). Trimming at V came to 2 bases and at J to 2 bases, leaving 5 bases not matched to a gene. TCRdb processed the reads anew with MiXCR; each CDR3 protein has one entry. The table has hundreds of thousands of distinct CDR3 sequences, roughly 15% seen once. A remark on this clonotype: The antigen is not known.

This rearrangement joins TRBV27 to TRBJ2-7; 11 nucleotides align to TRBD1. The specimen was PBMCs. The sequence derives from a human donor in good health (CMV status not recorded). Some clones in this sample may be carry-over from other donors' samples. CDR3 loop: CASSLRDRGGTYEQYF. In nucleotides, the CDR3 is TGTGCCAGCAGTTTAAGGGACAGGGGGGGAACCTACGAGCAGTACTTC.